These 27 T cell receptor beta chains came from one sample sequenced in a study of T cells in Graves' hyperthyroidism and ophthalmopathy. TCR beta CDR3 regions were amplified from RNA. Carried out on the TCR CDR3, a first-round RT-PCR used the HTBI primer set. TCRdb ran MiXCR on the multiplex PCR reads and lists one entry per CDR3 protein. The repertoire has fewer than 450,000 distinct CDR3 sequences, approximately 17% of them found once; the top ten carry about a third. The sequencing sample was made of blood. The receptors derive from a woman aged 25 to 45 with Graves' hyperthyroidism that later progressed to Graves' ophthalmopathy.

This clonotype has a handful of counts. The chain combines TRBV5-1 with TRBJ1-1; perhaps TRBD1 as D (6 bases). Trimming took 1 base from V and 3 from J, leaving 13 bases between them. Germline V gene lookup returns CDR1 SGHRS and CDR2 YFSETQ. This CDR3 contains 15 residues. The CDR3 sequence: CASSLRFPGDTEAFF. The CDR3, as DNA: TGCGCCAGCAGCTTGCGTTTCCCAGGGGACACTGAAGCTTTCTTT.

This clonotype was seen just once. The rearrangement joins TRBV12-3 or TRBV12-4 to TRBJ2-7; 14 bases match TRBD2. V trimming: 4 bases; J trimming: 4 bases; junction bases outside the gene matches: 6. This CDR3 is built from 16 residues. CDR3 sequence reads: CASSSPGLAGAYEQYF. DNA of the CDR3: TGTGCCAGCAGTTCTCCGGGACTAGCGGGGGCGTACGAGCAGTACTTC.

The rearrangement joins TRBV27 to TRBJ2-7; D is perhaps TRBD2 (6 bases). V was clipped by 6 bases and J by 9 bases, with 21 bases between them. Germline CDR1 is MNHEY and CDR2 is SMNVEV (reference sequence). This CDR3 contains 14 residues. The CDR3 is CASRTGQGGARQYF. The CDR3, as DNA: TGTGCCAGCAGGACTGGGCAGGGAGGCGCTCGGCAGTACTTC.

This chain uses TRBV20-1 with TRBJ2-1, with D hard to call. The CDR3 covers 16 residues. V dropped 6 bases and J dropped 3 bases, with 21 bases sitting between them. The germline CDR1 and CDR2 sequences are DFQATT and SNEGSKA (reference sequence). CDR3 loop: CSAAGENSPIYNEQFF. Written as DNA, the CDR3 is TGCAGTGCGGCAGGAGAAAATTCCCCCATCTACAATGAGCAGTTCTTC.

This clonotype was counted at least ten times. The rearrangement links TRBV28 to TRBJ1-1; D ambiguous. V dropped 4 bases and J dropped 5 bases, with 11 bases sitting between them. The germline V gene has CDR1 MDHEN and CDR2 SYDVKM. This CDR3 spans 13 amino acids. This CDR3 is CASSSSSPTEAFF. In DNA form, the CDR3 reads TGTGCCAGCAGTTCTTCTTCCCCAACTGAAGCTTTCTTT. Complete variable domain (other parts from reference TRBV28 and TRBJ1-1): DVKVTQSSRYLVKRTGEKVFLECVQDMDHENMFWYRQDPGLGLRLIYFSYDVKMKEKGDIPEGYSVSREKKERFSLILESASTNQTSMYLCASSSSSPTEAFFGQGTRLTVV.

Ten or more counts support this clonotype. This rearrangement joins TRBV20-1 to TRBJ1-1, with unresolved D. This CDR3 is built from 13 residues. V lost 3 bases, J lost 4 bases, and 12 bases lay in between. Germline lookup yields CDR1 DFQATT and CDR2 SNEGSKA (reference sequence). The CDR3 loop reads CSASSGLATEAFF. The CDR3, as DNA: TGCAGTGCTAGTTCTGGGTTGGCCACTGAAGCTTTCTTT.

In DNA form, the CDR3 reads TGTGCCAGCAGTTTTGGGCAGTACACTGAAGCTTTCTTT. Translating gives CASSFGQYTEAFF. This chain links TRBV12-3 or TRBV12-4 with TRBJ1-1; D is ambiguous. The V end lost 3 bases, the J end lost 3 bases, and 8 bases lay between the germline ends. The CDR3 extends over 13 amino acids.

The chain couples TRBV27 to TRBJ2-2; possible D gene TRBD2, 5 bases. Germline assignment: CDR1 MNHEY and CDR2 SMNVEV (reference sequence). The V and J ends lost 1 base and 4 bases respectively, with 13 bases between them. This CDR3 has 16 amino acids. The CDR3 loop reads CASSLLLDGGTGELFF. Written as DNA, the CDR3 is TGTGCCAGCAGTTTATTGCTAGACGGAGGCACCGGGGAGCTGTTTTTT.

The chain couples TRBV27 to TRBJ2-7; 10 bases fit TRBD2. Losses at the gene ends were 7 bases for V and 3 bases for J; bases not matched to a gene: 6. CDR3 length: 14 amino acids. Per germline, CDR1 MNHEY and CDR2 SMNVEV (reference sequence). CDR3 bases: TGTGCCAGCAAACCCGGGACTAGCGTCTACGAGCAGTACTTC. It codes for CASKPGTSVYEQYF.

This clonotype was seen ten or more times. The gene calls are TRBV18 and TRBJ2-1; the match to TRBD2 covers 7 bases. The length of the CDR3 is 13 residues. The germline V gene encodes CDR1 KGHSH and CDR2 LQKENI. The J segment lost 6 bases and the V segment lost 2 bases, leaving 1 base of the junction unmatched. The CDR3 reads CASSPGRVNEQFF. CDR3 bases: TGTGCCAGCTCACCAGGGAGGGTCAATGAGCAGTTCTTC.

This clonotype has at least ten counts. This chain uses TRBV10-3 with TRBJ1-2; 10 nucleotides line up with TRBD1. CDR1 is ENHRY, CDR2 SYGVKD, per germline. This CDR3 is 15 amino acids long. After removal of 8 bases from V and 2 bases from J, the junction contained 8 bases not matched to a gene. The CDR3 nucleotides read TGTGCCATCGTCTCCGGGACAGGGGAGAACTATGGCTACACCTTC. Translated: CAIVSGTGENYGYTF.

This clonotype showed up just a few times. The final CDR3 position lacks the conserved phenylalanine or tryptophan, pointing to a likely read error. The chain uses TRBV19 and TRBJ2-1, with 14 positions matching TRBD2. The germline V gene encodes CDR1 LNHDA and CDR2 SQIVND (reference sequence). The length of the CDR3 is 17 residues. The V and J ends lost 1 base and 5 bases, in that order; junction bases with no gene match: 4. The chain's CDR3 is CASSIARLAGGHNEQFS. The CDR3 DNA sequence: TGTGCCAGTAGTATAGCCCGACTAGCGGGAGGGCACAATGAGCAGTTCTCC.

This clonotype showed up many times. DNA of the CDR3: TGTGCCAGCAGTTACTGGGGGGCGCAAACAGATACGCAGTATTTT. Amino acid sequence: CASSYWGAQTDTQYF. The chain uses TRBV6-2 or TRBV6-3 and TRBJ2-3; D is tentatively TRBD1 or TRBD2 (6 bases each). This CDR3 is 15 amino acids long. V lost 1 base to trimming and J lost 3 bases, with 11 bases between them. Germline lookup yields CDR1 MNHEY and CDR2 SVGEGT.

This clonotype appeared many times. V is TRBV30 and J is TRBJ1-4; possibly TRBD1 for D (6 bases). The V gene's germline CDR1 is GTSNPN and CDR2 SVGIG (reference sequence). V lost 0 bases to trimming and J lost 8 bases, with 10 bases between them. This CDR3 is built from 13 residues. For the CDR3, the DNA is TGTGCCTGGAGTGTATACGGGGGCGAAAAACTGTTTTTT. Translation gives CAWSVYGGEKLFF.

The sample holds one count of this clonotype. A much more abundant neighbour one base away suggests this may be a read error. The chain combines TRBV29-1 with TRBJ2-1, with TRBD1 as a possible D gene (6 bases). Germline loops: CDR1 SQVTM, CDR2 ANQGSEA. The V gene lost 3 bases and the J gene lost 10 bases, with 16 bases spanning the gap. CDR3 length: 13 residues. The CDR3 bases are TGCAGCGTTGAGTTTGACAGGACCTACGAGCAGTTCTTC. It yields the protein CSVEFDRTYEQFF.

This chain joins TRBV24-1 and TRBJ2-7; TRBD1 is a possible D gene (6 bases). In germline, CDR1 is KGHDR, CDR2 SFDVKD. The CDR3 has 16 amino acids. Trimming took off 2 bases at V and 5 bases at J, with 18 bases between the two ends. CDR3 region: CATSDSRQERMNEQYF. CDR3 nucleotides: TGTGCCACCAGTGATTCCCGACAGGAGAGAATGAACGAGCAGTACTTC.

The chain has TRBV2 and TRBJ1-1; 8 nucleotides agree with TRBD1. Looked up from germline, CDR1 is SNHLY and CDR2 is FYNNEI. CDR3 size: 16 residues. Unmatched junction bases numbered 13, after V lost 3 bases and J lost 7 bases. The CDR3 DNA reads TGTGCCAGCAGTGATCAGGCAGGGGGCGCGAATAGTGAAGCTTTCTTT. Encoded protein: CASSDQAGGANSEAFF.

This clonotype was recorded many times. This sequence joins TRBV3-1 and TRBJ2-7, with 8 positions matching TRBD1. The CDR3 spans 16 residues. Germline V gene sequence: CDR1 LGHDT, CDR2 YNNKEL (reference sequence). The V gene end was trimmed by 4 bases and the J gene end by 1 base; junction bases not matched to a gene: 9. CDR3 residues: CASSRYRGTYSYEQYF. In DNA form, the CDR3 reads TGTGCCAGCAGCCGGTACAGGGGGACCTATTCCTACGAGCAGTACTTC.

This clonotype was counted many times. This chain connects TRBV12-3 or TRBV12-4 to TRBJ1-2, with a tentative D call TRBD1 (5 bases). V was clipped by 6 bases and J by 8 bases, with 13 bases between them. The CDR3 runs to 12 residues. DNA of the CDR3: TGTGCCAGCAGGCGGACAATCTGGGGCTACACCTTC. It codes for CASRRTIWGYTF.

Ten or more counts support this clonotype. This CDR3 reads CASSATGDSANYGYTF. The CDR3 DNA is TGTGCCAGCAGCGCGACAGGGGACTCAGCTAACTATGGCTACACCTTC. The chain combines TRBV12-3 or TRBV12-4 with TRBJ1-2; TRBD1 matches 8 bases. CDR3 size: 16 residues. J was trimmed by 0 bases and V by 6 bases; bases with no gene match: 9.

This clonotype was detected many times. The CDR3 loop is CAIMGGQGYGYTF. The DNA of the CDR3 is TGTGCCATCATGGGGGGACAGGGCTATGGCTACACCTTC. The chain is built from TRBV10-3 and TRBJ1-2; 9 bases map to TRBD1. V lost 7 bases to trimming and J lost 4 bases; unmatched junction nucleotides: 4. CDR1 is ENHRY, CDR2 SYGVKD, per germline. CDR3 size: 13 residues.

This clonotype appeared many times. V is TRBV28 and J is TRBJ1-5; no reliable D call. The germline CDR1 and CDR2 sequences are MDHEN and SYDVKM. The CDR3 runs 14 residues. With 4 bases removed from V and 2 bases from J, the gap between germline ends came to 9 bases. The CDR3 is CASSYAVGNQPQHF. CDR3 nucleotides: TGTGCCAGCAGTTACGCAGTAGGCAATCAGCCCCAGCATTTT.

The chain carries TRBV6-2 or TRBV6-3 and TRBJ2-3, with 7 bases that match TRBD2. The germline V gene has CDR1 MNHEY and CDR2 SVGEGT. V lost 2 bases to trimming and J lost 3 bases; unmatched junction nucleotides: 5. This CDR3 has 15 amino acids. This CDR3 reads CASSYRAGDTDTQYF. DNA of the CDR3: TGTGCCAGCAGTTACCGGGCGGGAGATACAGATACGCAGTATTTT.

This clonotype was recorded at least ten times. The chain combines TRBV28 with TRBJ1-5; D gene ambiguous. CDR1 and CDR2 from the germline V gene are MDHEN and SYDVKM. This CDR3 region has 15 residues. Trimming removed 4 bases at V and 0 bases at J, with 10 bases between. In nucleotides, the CDR3 is TGTGCCAGCAGTTCTTTGATAGATAGCAATCAGCCCCAGCATTTT. Translating it yields CASSSLIDSNQPQHF.

This clonotype was detected many times. The rearrangement links TRBV19 to TRBJ2-1, with D possibly being TRBD2 (5 bases). Per the germline V gene, CDR1 is LNHDA and CDR2 is SQIVND (reference sequence). This CDR3 has 13 amino acids. Trimming took off 7 bases at V and 1 base at J, with 8 bases between the two ends. CDR3: CASTADSYNEQFF. DNA for the CDR3: TGTGCCAGTACAGCGGATTCCTACAATGAGCAGTTCTTC.

This clonotype was seen at least ten times. V and J are TRBV15 and TRBJ2-3; 10 nucleotides match TRBD1. With V trimmed by 1 base and J by 2 bases, 0 bases remained unmatched. The CDR3 has 15 amino acids. Germline V gene lookup returns CDR1 LNHNV and CDR2 YYDKDF (reference sequence). Here the CDR3 reads CATSRGQGATDTQYF. Written as DNA, the CDR3 is TGTGCCACCAGCAGAGGACAGGGGGCCACAGATACGCAGTATTTT. The whole variable domain, filled in from reference TRBV15 and TRBJ2-3, reads DAMVIQNPRYQVTQFGKPVTLSCSQTLNHNVMYWYQQKSSQAPKLLFHYYDKDFNNEADTPDNFQSRRPNTSFCFLDIRSPGLGDTAMYLCATSRGQGATDTQYFGPGTRLTVL.

The CDR3 DNA reads TGTGCCAGCAGCTCAGGTCGCTACGAGCAGTACTTC. Protein product: CASSSGRYEQYF. The V call is TRBV7-9, the J call TRBJ2-7; D not resolved. The V end was cut by 4 bases, the J end by 3 bases, with 7 bases between. Germline CDR1 and CDR2: SEHNR and FQNEAQ (reference sequence). The CDR3 runs 12 residues.